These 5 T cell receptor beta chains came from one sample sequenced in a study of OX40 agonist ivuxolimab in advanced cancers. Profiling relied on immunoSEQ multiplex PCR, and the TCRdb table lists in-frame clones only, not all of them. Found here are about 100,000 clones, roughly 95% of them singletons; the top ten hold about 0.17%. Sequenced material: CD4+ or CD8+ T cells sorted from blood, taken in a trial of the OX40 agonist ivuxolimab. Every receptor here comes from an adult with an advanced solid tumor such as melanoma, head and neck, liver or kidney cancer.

The DNA of the CDR3 is TGTGCCAGCAGCCTCGTCGGGACTAGCGGAGGGGGCTACGAGCAGTACTTC. It translates to CASSLVGTSGGGYEQYF. This sequence joins TRBV5-5 and TRBJ2-7; 11 bases are a match to TRBD2. Germline V gene sequence: CDR1 SGHKS, CDR2 YYEKEE (reference sequence). Unmatched junction bases numbered 12, after V lost 4 bases and J lost 3 bases. The CDR3 spans 17 residues.

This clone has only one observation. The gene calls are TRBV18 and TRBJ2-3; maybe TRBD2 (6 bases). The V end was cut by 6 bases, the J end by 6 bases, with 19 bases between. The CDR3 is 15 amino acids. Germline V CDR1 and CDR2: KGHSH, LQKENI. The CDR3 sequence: CASSLSPFLADTQYF. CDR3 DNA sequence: TGTGCCAGCTCCCTCTCGCCCTTTCTAGCGGATACGCAGTATTTT. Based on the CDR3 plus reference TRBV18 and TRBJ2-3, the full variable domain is NAGVMQNPRHLVRRRGQEARLRCSPMKGHSHVYWYRQLPEEGLKFMVYLQKENIIDESGMPKERFSAEFPKEGPSILRIQQVVRGDSAAYFCASSLSPFLADTQYFGPGTRLTVL.

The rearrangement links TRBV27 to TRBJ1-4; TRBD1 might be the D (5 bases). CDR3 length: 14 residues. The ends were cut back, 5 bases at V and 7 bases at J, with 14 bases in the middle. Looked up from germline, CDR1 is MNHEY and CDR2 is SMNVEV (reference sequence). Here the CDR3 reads CASSLRGGGEKLFF. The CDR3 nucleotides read TGTGCCAGCAGTCTCCGTGGGGGTGGTGAAAAACTGTTTTTT.

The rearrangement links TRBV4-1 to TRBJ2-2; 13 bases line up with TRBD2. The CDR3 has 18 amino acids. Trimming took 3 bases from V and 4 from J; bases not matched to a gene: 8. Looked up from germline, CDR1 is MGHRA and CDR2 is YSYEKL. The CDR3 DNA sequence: TGCGCCAGCAGCCACCGGACTAGCGGGGGCCCTACCACCGGGGAGCTGTTTTTT. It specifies CASSHRTSGGPTTGELFF.

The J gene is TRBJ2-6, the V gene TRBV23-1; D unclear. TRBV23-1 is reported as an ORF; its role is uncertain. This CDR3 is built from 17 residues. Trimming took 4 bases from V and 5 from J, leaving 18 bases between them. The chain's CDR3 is CASSRRTQQSRANVLTF. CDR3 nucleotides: TGCGCCAGCAGTCGACGTACGCAACAAAGTCGGGCCAACGTCCTGACTTTC.